The rows below give T cell receptor beta chains drawn from one sample of a study of vaccination effects on CD4 cells after COVID-19. Clones were read by immunoSEQ multiplex PCR, and TCRdb kept only the in-frame ones, dropping some. The profile shows some 39,000 clones, roughly 82% of them singletons. Their specific antigens are unknown. The sample in question was CD4+ T cells from PBMCs cultured without peptide, obtained before COVID-19 vaccination. The receptor source for this set is a human donor who received a COVID-19 vaccine. Both conserved end residues are part of each CDR3. A D gene is named only where the DNA matches it firmly. Clone size appears in some rows only: once, few, many, or a class for an expanded clone.

clone_size j_call d_call v_call cdr3_length cdr3_aa cdr3_nt
. TRBJ1-1 . TRBV18 15 CASSPQGEMNTEAFF TGTGCCAGCTCACCACAGGGGGAAATGAACACTGAAGCTTTCTTT
. TRBJ1-3 . TRBV2 13 CASSDSPGNTIYF TGTGCCAGCAGCGACAGCCCTGGAAACACCATATATTTT
. TRBJ2-2 TRBD1 TRBV10-2 15 CASRERTGGTGELFF TGCGCCAGCAGAGAGAGGACAGGTGGCACCGGGGAGCTGTTTTTT
. TRBJ2-3 TRBD2 TRBV7-2 15 CASSLRGGSTDTQYF TGTGCCAGCAGCTTACGGGGGGGCAGCACAGATACGCAGTATTTT
. TRBJ2-4 . TRBV29-1 13 CSAGHLAKNIQYF TGCAGCGCTGGACACCTAGCCAAAAACATTCAGTACTTC
. TRBJ1-2 . TRBV6-2/TRBV6-3 13 CASSLRGRDGYTF TGTGCCAGCAGTCTTCGGGGGAGGGACGGCTACACCTTC
. TRBJ1-1 . TRBV7-2 14 CASSSGLLNTEAFF TGTGCCAGCAGTTCCGGGCTCCTGAACACTGAAGCTTTCTTT
. TRBJ2-1 . TRBV4-1 16 CASSHRDASSYNEQFF TGCGCCAGCAGCCATCGGGACGCCAGCTCCTACAATGAGCAGTTCTTC
. TRBJ1-5 . TRBV6-5 14 CASSPAPGNQPQHF TGTGCCAGCAGCCCCGCCCCCGGCAATCAGCCCCAGCATTTT
. TRBJ2-3 TRBD2 TRBV11-3 18 CASSLRGGTSTSTDTQYF TGTGCCAGCAGCCTCCGGGGAGGGACTTCTACTAGCACAGATACGCAGTATTTT
few TRBJ2-2 . TRBV5-1 15 CASSLMAANTGELFF TGCGCCAGCAGCTTGATGGCAGCGAACACCGGGGAGCTGTTTTTT
. TRBJ2-2 . TRBV4-3 14 CASSHSKFTGELFF TGCGCCAGCAGCCACTCGAAGTTCACCGGGGAGCTGTTTTTT
. TRBJ1-1 . TRBV5-1 16 CASSLGVSVLNTEAFF TGCGCCAGCAGCTTGGGTGTGTCAGTCCTAAACACTGAAGCTTTCTTT
. TRBJ1-5 . TRBV7-8 17 CASSQKGDFYSNQPQHF TGTGCCAGCAGCCAAAAAGGGGACTTTTATAGCAATCAGCCCCAGCATTTT
few TRBJ1-6 TRBD1 TRBV19 17 CASSAGTAHSYNSPLHF TGTGCCAGTAGTGCCGGGACAGCTCACTCCTATAATTCACCCCTCCACTTT
. TRBJ1-6 . TRBV3-1/TRBV3-2 13 CASSHGRTRPLHF TGTGCCAGCAGCCACGGACGTACTCGTCCCCTCCACTTT
. TRBJ1-4 . TRBV6-1 13 CASSETRGVYGVF TGTGCCAGCAGTGAAACCAGAGGGGTATATGGGGTTTTT
. TRBJ1-3 . TRBV30 15 CAWSTSSVSRNTIYF TGTGCCTGGAGTACCTCCAGCGTTTCTAGAAACACCATATATTTT
once TRBJ2-5 TRBD1 TRBV25-1 15 CASSRDRGSWETQYF TGTGCCAGCAGTCGAGACAGGGGATCGTGGGAGACCCAGTACTTC
few TRBJ1-6 TRBD1 TRBV5-5 15 CASSPPGTDNSPLHF TGTGCCAGCAGCCCCCCCGGGACAGATAATTCACCCCTCCACTTT
. TRBJ2-2 . TRBV10-2 15 CASRSGTPNTGELFF TGCGCCAGCAGGTCCGGGACGCCGAACACCGGGGAGCTGTTTTTT
. TRBJ1-6 . TRBV30 15 CAWSPGRRGDSPLHF TGTGCCTGGAGCCCCGGAAGGCGGGGGGATTCACCCCTCCACTTT
. TRBJ1-2 . TRBV7-9 13 CASSRDGFYGYTF TGTGCCAGCAGCAGAGATGGTTTTTATGGCTACACCTTC
. TRBJ1-3 . TRBV3-1/TRBV3-2 16 CASSQFGLSSGNTIYF TGTGCCAGCAGCCAATTTGGGCTCTCCTCTGGAAACACCATATATTTT
. TRBJ2-3 . TRBV10-1 14 CASSDPPTPHTQYF TGCGCCAGCAGTGACCCCCCGACACCCCATACGCAGTATTTT
. TRBJ2-2 . TRBV10-2 12 CASSDAAGELFF TGCGCCAGCAGTGACGCGGCCGGGGAGCTGTTTTTT
. TRBJ2-2 . TRBV5-1 16 CASSPPGYQNTGELFF TGCGCCAGCAGCCCACCTGGATATCAGAACACCGGGGAGCTGTTTTTT
. TRBJ1-5 . TRBV6-6 13 CASSYSGAQPQHF TGTGCCAGCAGTTACTCGGGGGCCCAGCCCCAGCATTTT
. TRBJ2-5 . TRBV18 16 CASSPRPGGHSETQYF TGTGCCAGCTCACCACGACCGGGGGGCCATTCAGAGACCCAGTACTTC